This T cell receptor beta chain was obtained from a study of siplizumab effects on memory and regulatory T cells. General study points: The diversity of naive T cells seemed greater than that of memory cells, and their alloresponse contribution seemed major. No naive or memory phenotype could be assigned to roughly 75-95% of proliferating clones. Researchers did not confirm the suppressive function of proliferating Tregs from siplizumab cultures. Treg origin accounted for an average of approximately 69% of mappable alloreactive CD4+ clones with siplizumab and 25% to 30% in controls.

On this clone itself: What it binds is not known.

Method: immunoSEQ multiplex PCR; TCRdb's copy keeps in-frame clones and lacks some. Among over 100,000 clones, about 92% were seen once, and the ten largest hold approximately 0.75%. Sequencing was performed on Tregs sorted from blood. The source is a human donor in good health.

The CDR3 protein is CASSLVASGGNEQFF. CDR3 sequence (DNA): TGCGCCAGCAGCTTGGTGGCTAGCGGGGGGAATGAGCAGTTCTTC. The gene calls are TRBV5-1 and TRBJ2-1; TRBD2 matches at 11 bases. Germline trimming cut 0 bases from V and 7 bases from J; bases unmatched to any gene: 3. This CDR3 has 15 amino acids. The germline CDR1 and CDR2 sequences are SGHRS and YFSETQ.